Sequencing of this T cell receptor (beta chain) was carried out in a study of T cell responses to AZD1222 COVID-19 vaccine. General observations from the study: Dominant at 160-218 and 743-854, vaccine-associated CD4 TCRs also spanned spike.

Comments on this clone: What it recognizes is unknown.

The protocol was immunoSEQ multiplex PCR, while the TCRdb copy is restricted to in-frame clones and leaves out a portion. The sample contains around 110,000 clones, about 90% of which appear only once. The sample was peripheral blood, taken 28 days after the second AZD1222 dose. This TCR derives from an adult who received the AZD1222 COVID-19 vaccine.

The CDR3: CASSFARGLNNEQYF. Here the CDR3 DNA reads TGTGCCAGCAGTTTTGCCAGGGGGCTTAATAACGAGCAGTACTTC. The chain is built from TRBV27 and TRBJ2-7, with 8 bases that match TRBD1. The CDR3 sequence is 15 residues long. V was clipped by 3 bases and J by 5 bases; unmatched bases: 9. Germline V CDR1 and CDR2: MNHEY, SMNVEV (reference sequence).